This record looks at one TCR beta chain sequence and its context. Here immunoSEQ multiplex PCR was the method, and the copy in TCRdb shows in-frame clones only, minus some. The sample has 200,000 to 250,000 clones, about 79% seen once; the top ten hold about 8.9%. This sample is part of a study of blood T cell repertoires in COVID-19. Whole-study context: T cells, B-cell-depleted T cells, or PBMCs provided the cDNA or gDNA that served as material.

Germline V CDR1 and CDR2: SGHTA, FQGNSA. Trimming left V 1 base short and J 5 bases short, with 8 bases between. The CDR3 consists of 13 residues. The origin of this receptor is a man between 45 and 60 years old with active or convalescent COVID-19. The material sequenced was peripheral blood. V and J are TRBV7-2 and TRBJ2-5; D might be TRBD1 (5 bases). The DNA of the CDR3 is TGTGCCAGCAGCTTAGGACAGTCCGAGACCCAGTACTTC. Translating it yields CASSLGQSETQYF.